Listed below are T cell receptor beta chains from one sample, sequenced in a study of blood T cell repertoires in COVID-19. Here immunoSEQ multiplex PCR was the method, and the copy in TCRdb shows in-frame clones only, minus some. This table holds approximately 250,000 clones, more than 85% found once. Sequencing used PBMCs or T cells enriched from blood (not recorded which). The receptors were gathered from a man between 40 and 49 years old who had been exposed to COVID-19. The CDR3 runs from the conserved cysteine through the conserved F or W. D genes are given only for firm matches. Not all rows give a size; the values are once, few, many and, for expanded clones, a class.

V gene,clone size,D gene,J gene,CDR3 protein,CDR3 DNA
TRBV28,.,.,TRBJ2-7,CASSGGDRSFFYEQYF,TGTGCCAGCAGTGGGGGAGACAGGTCGTTCTTCTACGAGCAGTACTTC
TRBV19,.,TRBD2,TRBJ2-7,CASRAASGSYEQYF,TGTGCCAGTCGGGCGGCTAGCGGGTCCTACGAGCAGTACTTC
TRBV4-3,.,TRBD1,TRBJ2-2,CASSLYYGDRGNTGELFF,TGCGCCAGCAGCCTTTACTACGGGGACAGGGGTAACACCGGGGAGCTGTTTTTT
TRBV2,few,.,TRBJ1-3,CASSPRGSGNTIYF,TGTGCCAGCAGTCCTAGGGGATCTGGAAACACCATATATTTT
TRBV3-1/TRBV3-2,once,TRBD1,TRBJ1-6,CASSQGGQLIYNSPLHF,TGTGCCAGCAGCCAAGGGGGACAGCTAATCTATAATTCACCCCTCCACTTT
TRBV5-1,.,TRBD1,TRBJ1-2,CASSSDRDGYTF,TGCGCCAGCAGCTCCGACAGGGACGGCTACACCTTC
TRBV6-5,.,.,TRBJ1-2,CASRGSGLDYGYTF,TGTGCCAGCAGAGGGTCAGGACTCGACTATGGCTACACCTTC
TRBV5-1,.,TRBD2,TRBJ2-1,CASSPGMVAGGNEQFF,TGCGCCAGCAGCCCGGGTATGGTAGCGGGAGGAAATGAGCAGTTCTTC
TRBV7-9,once,.,TRBJ2-3,CASSERDRRHVTDTQYF,TGTGCCAGCAGCGAACGCGACAGGCGACACGTCACAGATACGCAGTATTTT
TRBV30,.,.,TRBJ1-2,CAWSKETGIPLANYGYTF,TGTGCCTGGAGTAAAGAGACAGGAATCCCGTTAGCTAACTATGGCTACACCTTC
TRBV11-2,.,.,TRBJ1-2,CASSTSGWDGYTF,TGTGCCAGCAGCACTAGCGGATGGGATGGCTACACCTTC
TRBV6-5,.,TRBD2,TRBJ2-3,CASSYGTSGKPDTQYF,TGTGCCAGCAGTTACGGGACTAGCGGGAAACCAGATACGCAGTATTTT
TRBV28,.,.,TRBJ2-5,CASSFSGRETQYF,TGTGCCAGCAGTTTTTCGGGGAGAGAGACCCAGTACTTC
TRBV13,.,TRBD2,TRBJ2-1,CASSPGLAGGGEQFF,TGTGCCAGCAGCCCGGGACTAGCGGGAGGGGGTGAGCAGTTCTTC
TRBV3-1/TRBV3-2,.,.,TRBJ2-1,CASNYLRTRGDEQFF,TGTGCCAGCAACTACCTCAGGACCCGGGGAGATGAGCAGTTCTTC
TRBV27,.,.,TRBJ2-1,CASSLRQLSSYNEQFF,TGTGCCAGCAGCCTACGACAGTTGAGCTCCTACAATGAGCAGTTCTTC
TRBV14,.,.,TRBJ1-2,CASSQDPGGGYTF,TGTGCCAGCAGCCAAGATCCGGGAGGTGGCTACACCTTC
TRBV9,.,TRBD2,TRBJ2-1,CASSVPTSGSDEQFF,TGTGCCAGCAGCGTCCCCACTAGCGGGAGCGATGAGCAGTTCTTC
TRBV27,.,.,TRBJ2-1,CASRGLSSYNEQFF,TGTGCCAGCAGGGGACTTAGCTCCTACAATGAGCAGTTCTTC
TRBV11-2,few,TRBD2,TRBJ2-3,CASREHPGLAGEADTQYF,TGTGCCAGCAGGGAGCACCCGGGACTAGCGGGAGAGGCAGATACGCAGTATTTT
TRBV19,.,TRBD1,TRBJ2-1,CASSVDRGKYEQFF,TGTGCCAGTAGTGTAGACAGGGGAAAGTATGAGCAGTTCTTC
TRBV5-1,.,.,TRBJ2-6,CASRTSSGANVLTF,TGCGCCAGCAGAACGAGCTCTGGGGCCAACGTCCTGACTTTC
TRBV19,.,.,TRBJ2-7,CASSASSPRGYEQYF,TGTGCCAGTAGTGCTTCCTCCCCCCGAGGGTACGAGCAGTACTTC
TRBV5-1,.,TRBD1,TRBJ1-6,CASSRDRVLGSLHF,TGCGCCAGCAGCCGTGACAGGGTTCTTGGGTCCCTCCACTTT
TRBV5-5,.,.,TRBJ1-1,CASSLAGRSEAFF,TGTGCCAGCAGCTTGGCCGGGAGATCTGAAGCTTTCTTT
TRBV28,once,.,TRBJ2-1,CASSPNQLRGGIVNEQFF,TGTGCCAGCAGCCCCAATCAACTCAGGGGAGGGATCGTCAATGAGCAGTTCTTC
TRBV27,.,TRBD2,TRBJ2-1,CASSLSAGESYNEQFF,TGTGCCAGCAGTTTATCGGCGGGAGAGTCCTACAATGAGCAGTTCTTC
TRBV9,.,TRBD1,TRBJ1-3,CASSAGTVNSGNTIYF,TGTGCCAGCAGCGCAGGGACAGTGAACTCTGGAAACACCATATATTTT
TRBV18,.,.,TRBJ1-1,CASSPLLEGAEAFF,TGTGCCAGCTCACCACTCCTCGAAGGGGCTGAAGCTTTCTTT
TRBV4-3,.,TRBD1,TRBJ2-7,CASSPRTGASDEQYF,TGCGCCAGCAGCCCACGGACAGGGGCTAGCGACGAGCAGTACTTC
TRBV2,.,.,TRBJ1-6,CASSLTGNNNSPLHF,TGTGCCAGCAGTCTGACAGGAAATAATAATTCACCCCTCCACTTT
TRBV5-4,.,.,TRBJ1-1,CASSFGRGVAEAFF,TGTGCCAGCAGCTTCGGGCGGGGGGTCGCTGAAGCTTTCTTT
TRBV19,.,.,TRBJ2-3,CASSRALGPTDTQYF,TGTGCCAGTAGCAGGGCACTGGGGCCTACAGATACGCAGTATTTT
TRBV7-3,.,TRBD2,TRBJ2-1,CASSPLAGPYNEQFF,TGTGCCAGCAGCCCACTAGCGGGACCCTACAATGAGCAGTTCTTC
TRBV9,.,TRBD1,TRBJ1-2,CASSPGTGSSPSGYTF,TGTGCCAGCAGTCCCGGGACAGGGTCTTCTCCGAGTGGCTACACCTTC
TRBV7-9,.,.,TRBJ2-5,CASSLVLTGETQYF,TGTGCCAGCAGCTTAGTACTTACGGGGGAGACCCAGTACTTC
TRBV4-2,.,.,TRBJ1-3,CASSQGHGNTIYF,TGTGCCAGCAGCCAAGGGCATGGAAACACCATATATTTT